This is a list of T cell receptor beta chains from one sample in a study of pediatric ulcerative colitis. TCRdb keeps only in-frame clones here, not all; method: immunoSEQ multiplex PCR. The sample has 32,000 or so clones, approximately 78% seen once. Sequenced material: blood. The source is a boy between 5 and 17 years old with severe ulcerative colitis. The CDR3 runs from the conserved cysteine through the conserved F or W. The order of the fields is J gene, V gene, CDR3 length, D gene, clone size, CDR3 DNA, CDR3 protein. A D gene is named only where the DNA matches it firmly. Size tells how often a clone was seen (once, few, many) or the class of an expanded clone, and some rows leave it out.

j_gene: TRBJ2-1; v_gene: TRBV5-1; len: 14; d_gene: TRBD1; abundance: .; CDR3nt: TGCGCCAGCAGCTTGGGGACAGGGGGCCATGAGCAGTTCTTC; CDR3aa: CASSLGTGGHEQFF
j_gene: TRBJ1-2; v_gene: TRBV10-3; len: 16; d_gene: TRBD1; abundance: .; CDR3nt: TGTGCCATCAGTGACCAGGACAGGTTCCTTAACTATGGCTACACCTTC; CDR3aa: CAISDQDRFLNYGYTF
j_gene: TRBJ2-3; v_gene: TRBV9; len: 16; d_gene: TRBD2; abundance: .; CDR3nt: TGTGCCAGCAGCGTAGAAGCGGGGGGGCCCGGGGATACGCAGTATTTT; CDR3aa: CASSVEAGGPGDTQYF
j_gene: TRBJ1-6; v_gene: TRBV9; len: 15; d_gene: .; abundance: once; CDR3nt: TGTGCCAGCAGCGTAGGAGGTCTCGATAATTCACCCCTCCACTTT; CDR3aa: CASSVGGLDNSPLHF
j_gene: TRBJ2-7; v_gene: TRBV9; len: 15; d_gene: .; abundance: .; CDR3nt: TGTGCCAGCAGCGTAGAGCAGACCACCCCCTACGAGCAGTACTTC; CDR3aa: CASSVEQTTPYEQYF
j_gene: TRBJ2-5; v_gene: TRBV7-3; len: 13; d_gene: .; abundance: .; CDR3nt: TGTGCCAGCAGCCTCGGAATACAAGAGACCCAGTACTTC; CDR3aa: CASSLGIQETQYF
j_gene: TRBJ1-1; v_gene: TRBV28; len: 13; d_gene: TRBD1; abundance: .; CDR3nt: TGTGCCAGCAGTTACACAGGGGGCACTGAAGCTTTCTTT; CDR3aa: CASSYTGGTEAFF
j_gene: TRBJ2-7; v_gene: TRBV7-6; len: 13; d_gene: .; abundance: .; CDR3nt: TGTGCCAGCAGCGCCCAAACTTCCTACGAGCAGTACTTC; CDR3aa: CASSAQTSYEQYF
j_gene: TRBJ2-7; v_gene: TRBV6-6; len: 15; d_gene: TRBD1; abundance: .; CDR3nt: TGTGCCAGCAGTGACGGACAGGGGCGGAACTACGAGCAGTACTTC; CDR3aa: CASSDGQGRNYEQYF
j_gene: TRBJ2-7; v_gene: TRBV6-5; len: 15; d_gene: .; abundance: .; CDR3nt: TGTGCCAGCAGTTACTCGACACAGGCAGCCTACGAGCAGTACTTC; CDR3aa: CASSYSTQAAYEQYF
j_gene: TRBJ2-1; v_gene: TRBV30; len: 14; d_gene: TRBD1; abundance: .; CDR3nt: TGTGCCTGGAGGGGGACAGGGGGCGTAAATGAGCAGTTCTTC; CDR3aa: CAWRGTGGVNEQFF
j_gene: TRBJ1-1; v_gene: TRBV2; len: 15; d_gene: .; abundance: .; CDR3nt: TGTGCCAGCAGTTTCATCGGACCCATGAACACTGAAGCTTTCTTT; CDR3aa: CASSFIGPMNTEAFF
j_gene: TRBJ2-3; v_gene: TRBV7-8; len: 14; d_gene: .; abundance: .; CDR3nt: TGTGCCAGCAGCTTAGCGATTAGCAGAGATACGCAGTATTTT; CDR3aa: CASSLAISRDTQYF
j_gene: TRBJ2-5; v_gene: TRBV9; len: 16; d_gene: .; abundance: .; CDR3nt: TGTGCCAGCAGCGCTAGCGCCATCAGGGTGCGAGAGACCCAGTACTTC; CDR3aa: CASSASAIRVRETQYF
j_gene: TRBJ2-2; v_gene: TRBV25-1; len: 13; d_gene: .; abundance: .; CDR3nt: TGTGCCAGCAGGGACAGTTACACCGGGGAGCTGTTTTTT; CDR3aa: CASRDSYTGELFF
j_gene: TRBJ1-4; v_gene: TRBV19; len: 15; d_gene: .; abundance: .; CDR3nt: TGTGCCAGTAGTATAGATGATGCAACTAATGAAAAACTGTTTTTT; CDR3aa: CASSIDDATNEKLFF
j_gene: TRBJ2-7; v_gene: TRBV7-7; len: 14; d_gene: TRBD2; abundance: .; CDR3nt: TGTGCTAGCAGCTTTAGCGGGGGGTCCGACGAGCAGTACTTC; CDR3aa: CASSFSGGSDEQYF
j_gene: TRBJ2-1; v_gene: TRBV7-2; len: 13; d_gene: TRBD2; abundance: once; CDR3nt: TGTGCCAGCAGCCGATTGACTAGCGGGGCCAAGTTCTTC; CDR3aa: CASSRLTSGAKFF
j_gene: TRBJ2-2; v_gene: TRBV30; len: 15; d_gene: TRBD2; abundance: .; CDR3nt: TGTGCCTGGAGTCTAGCGGGGGGAAACACCGGGGAGCTGTTTTTT; CDR3aa: CAWSLAGGNTGELFF
j_gene: TRBJ2-4; v_gene: TRBV11-2; len: 15; d_gene: .; abundance: .; CDR3nt: TGTGCCAGCCAAAAGACTACTCCTGACAAAAACATTCAGTACTTC; CDR3aa: CASQKTTPDKNIQYF
j_gene: TRBJ1-1; v_gene: TRBV5-1; len: 13; d_gene: .; abundance: few; CDR3nt: TGCGCCAGCAGTTGGGCTAAACCCACTGAAGCTTTCTTT; CDR3aa: CASSWAKPTEAFF
j_gene: TRBJ1-6; v_gene: TRBV13; len: 12; d_gene: .; abundance: .; CDR3nt: TGTGCCACCAGGGGATTGGGGTCACCCCTCCACTTT; CDR3aa: CATRGLGSPLHF
j_gene: TRBJ2-2; v_gene: TRBV2; len: 14; d_gene: TRBD1; abundance: .; CDR3nt: TGTGCCAGCAGCGGACAGGGATCATCCGGGGAGCTGTTTTTT; CDR3aa: CASSGQGSSGELFF
j_gene: TRBJ1-3; v_gene: TRBV10-3; len: 15; d_gene: .; abundance: .; CDR3nt: TGTGCCATCAGTGTGACAGGAGACTCTGGAAACACCATATATTTT; CDR3aa: CAISVTGDSGNTIYF
j_gene: TRBJ2-3; v_gene: TRBV18; len: 15; d_gene: TRBD2; abundance: .; CDR3nt: TGTGCCAGCTCACCACAGGCGGGGGACCCAGATACGCAGTATTTT; CDR3aa: CASSPQAGDPDTQYF
j_gene: TRBJ1-6; v_gene: TRBV5-1; len: 14; d_gene: .; abundance: .; CDR3nt: TGCGCCAGCAGCTTGACCGGGTACAATTCACCCCTCCACTTT; CDR3aa: CASSLTGYNSPLHF
j_gene: TRBJ2-5; v_gene: TRBV11-2; len: 16; d_gene: TRBD1; abundance: .; CDR3nt: TGTGCCAGCAGCTTAGATAGGGGACAGGGGGCCGAGACCCAGTACTTC; CDR3aa: CASSLDRGQGAETQYF
j_gene: TRBJ1-4; v_gene: TRBV5-8; len: 18; d_gene: .; abundance: few; CDR3nt: TGTGCCAGCAGCTTCCTAATCGGACAGCAGCCCCAGGGGGAAAAACTGTTTTTT; CDR3aa: CASSFLIGQQPQGEKLFF
j_gene: TRBJ2-7; v_gene: TRBV6-1; len: 12; d_gene: .; abundance: .; CDR3nt: TGTGCCAGCAGTGCATATGGTTACGAGCAGTACTTC; CDR3aa: CASSAYGYEQYF
j_gene: TRBJ1-2; v_gene: TRBV30; len: 15; d_gene: TRBD1; abundance: .; CDR3nt: TGTGCCTGGAGTCCCTTGGACAGGTCTCGGGCTGGCTACACCTTC; CDR3aa: CAWSPLDRSRAGYTF
j_gene: TRBJ1-1; v_gene: TRBV5-8; len: 13; d_gene: .; abundance: once; CDR3nt: TGTGCCAGCAGTACCGACGGGAACACTGAAGCTTTCTTT; CDR3aa: CASSTDGNTEAFF
j_gene: TRBJ1-2; v_gene: TRBV6-5; len: 12; d_gene: .; abundance: few; CDR3nt: TGTGCCAGCAGGGGTGCTAACTATGGCTACACCTTC; CDR3aa: CASRGANYGYTF
j_gene: TRBJ2-5; v_gene: TRBV5-6; len: 12; d_gene: TRBD1; abundance: .; CDR3nt: TGTGCCAGCAGCGACAGGGTAGAGACCCAGTACTTC; CDR3aa: CASSDRVETQYF
j_gene: TRBJ1-2; v_gene: TRBV6-5; len: 14; d_gene: .; abundance: .; CDR3nt: TGTGCCAGCAGTAACCAACGTCGCTTTCATGGCTACACCTTC; CDR3aa: CASSNQRRFHGYTF
j_gene: TRBJ1-1; v_gene: TRBV27; len: 16; d_gene: .; abundance: .; CDR3nt: TGTGCCAGCAGTTTAATGGGTACCACTATGAACACTGAAGCTTTCTTT; CDR3aa: CASSLMGTTMNTEAFF
j_gene: TRBJ1-1; v_gene: TRBV25-1; len: 12; d_gene: .; abundance: .; CDR3nt: TGTGCCAGCAGTGAACGGGGAACTGAAGCTTTCTTT; CDR3aa: CASSERGTEAFF
j_gene: TRBJ2-2; v_gene: TRBV7-9; len: 12; d_gene: .; abundance: .; CDR3nt: TGTGCCAGCAGCTTGGGACACCGGGAGCTGTTTTTT; CDR3aa: CASSLGHRELFF
j_gene: TRBJ2-5; v_gene: TRBV6-1; len: 15; d_gene: TRBD2; abundance: .; CDR3nt: TGTGCCAGCAGTGCCGGAGGACTAGTTAGAGAGACCCAGTACTTC; CDR3aa: CASSAGGLVRETQYF
j_gene: TRBJ1-2; v_gene: TRBV5-4; len: 13; d_gene: .; abundance: .; CDR3nt: TGTGCCAGCAGCCCTCGGGACGGATATGGCTACACCTTC; CDR3aa: CASSPRDGYGYTF
j_gene: TRBJ2-7; v_gene: TRBV4-3; len: 15; d_gene: .; abundance: .; CDR3nt: TGCGCCAGCAGCCAGGGACTCAGTGGGGCCGGCGAGCAGTACTTC; CDR3aa: CASSQGLSGAGEQYF
j_gene: TRBJ1-2; v_gene: TRBV19; len: 16; d_gene: TRBD1; abundance: once; CDR3nt: TGTGCCAGTACCTATGACGCCTGGGACAGGCCGGATGGCTACACCTTC; CDR3aa: CASTYDAWDRPDGYTF
j_gene: TRBJ1-6; v_gene: TRBV7-8; len: 16; d_gene: .; abundance: .; CDR3nt: TGTGCCAGCAGCTTAGGATTACAGGGTTCTCATTCACCCCTCCACTTT; CDR3aa: CASSLGLQGSHSPLHF
j_gene: TRBJ1-5; v_gene: TRBV7-9; len: 15; d_gene: TRBD1; abundance: .; CDR3nt: TGTGCCAGCAGCTTATCGGGACAGGGGAGTCAGCCCCAGCATTTT; CDR3aa: CASSLSGQGSQPQHF
j_gene: TRBJ2-3; v_gene: TRBV7-2; len: 16; d_gene: .; abundance: once; CDR3nt: TGTGCCAGCAGCTGGGAATGGGACCTGATGGGGGATACGCAGTATTTT; CDR3aa: CASSWEWDLMGDTQYF
j_gene: TRBJ2-6; v_gene: TRBV7-9; len: 19; d_gene: .; abundance: .; CDR3nt: TGTGCCAGCAGCCCCCCCAGTCGACAGTCGAGGACTGGGGCCAACGTCCTGACTTTC; CDR3aa: CASSPPSRQSRTGANVLTF